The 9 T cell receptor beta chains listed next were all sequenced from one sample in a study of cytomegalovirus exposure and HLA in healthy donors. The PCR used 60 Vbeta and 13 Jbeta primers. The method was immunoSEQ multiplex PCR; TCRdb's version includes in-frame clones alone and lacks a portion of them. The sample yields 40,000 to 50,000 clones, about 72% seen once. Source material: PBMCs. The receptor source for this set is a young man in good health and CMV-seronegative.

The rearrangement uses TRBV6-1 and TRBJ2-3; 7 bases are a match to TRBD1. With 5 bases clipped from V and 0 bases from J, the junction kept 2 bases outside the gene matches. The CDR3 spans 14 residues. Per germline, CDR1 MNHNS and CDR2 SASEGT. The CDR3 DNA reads TGTGCCAGCAGTTTGGACAGGAGCACAGATACGCAGTATTTT. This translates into CASSLDRSTDTQYF.

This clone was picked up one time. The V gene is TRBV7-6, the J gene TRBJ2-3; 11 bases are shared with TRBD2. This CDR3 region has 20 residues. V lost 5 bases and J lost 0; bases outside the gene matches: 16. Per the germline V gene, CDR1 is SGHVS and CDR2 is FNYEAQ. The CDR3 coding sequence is TGTGCCAGCAGCCCTCACCCGGGACTAGCGGCTCCCACTAGCACAGATACGCAGTATTTT. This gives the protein CASSPHPGLAAPTSTDTQYF.

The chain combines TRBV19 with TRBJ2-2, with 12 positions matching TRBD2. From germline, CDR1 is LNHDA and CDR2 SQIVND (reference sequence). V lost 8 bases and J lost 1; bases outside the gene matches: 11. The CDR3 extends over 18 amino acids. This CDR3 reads CASLARGLAGRNTGELFF. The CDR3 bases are TGTGCCAGTTTGGCCCGGGGACTAGCGGGTAGGAACACCGGGGAGCTGTTTTTT.

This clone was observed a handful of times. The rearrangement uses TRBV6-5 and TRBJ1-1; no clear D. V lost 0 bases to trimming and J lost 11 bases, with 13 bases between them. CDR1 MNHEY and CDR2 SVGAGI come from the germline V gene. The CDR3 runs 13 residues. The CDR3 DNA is TGTGCCAGCAGTTACTCGATCGGGGTCGGGGCTTTCTTT. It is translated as CASSYSIGVGAFF.

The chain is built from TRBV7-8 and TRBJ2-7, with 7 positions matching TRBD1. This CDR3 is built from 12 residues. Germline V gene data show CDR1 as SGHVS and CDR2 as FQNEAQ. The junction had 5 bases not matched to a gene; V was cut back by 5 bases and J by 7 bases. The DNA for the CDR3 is TGTGCCAGCAGCCTACCGACAGGGGAGCAGTACTTC. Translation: CASSLPTGEQYF. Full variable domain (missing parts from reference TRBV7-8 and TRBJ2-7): GAGVSQSPRYKVAKRGQDVALRCDPISGHVSLFWYQQALGQGPEFLTYFQNEAQLDKSGLPSDRFFAERPEGSVSTLKIQRTQQEDSAVYLCASSLPTGEQYFGPGTRLTVT.

The CDR3 sequence: CAWSTGGLYNEQFF. In DNA, the CDR3 is TGTGCCTGGAGTACAGGGGGCTTATACAATGAGCAGTTCTTC. The chain links TRBV30 to TRBJ2-1; TRBD1 matches at 9 bases. After removal of 2 bases from V and 4 bases from J, the junction contained 3 bases not matched to a gene. The germline gives CDR1 GTSNPN, CDR2 SVGIG (reference sequence). This CDR3 spans 14 amino acids.

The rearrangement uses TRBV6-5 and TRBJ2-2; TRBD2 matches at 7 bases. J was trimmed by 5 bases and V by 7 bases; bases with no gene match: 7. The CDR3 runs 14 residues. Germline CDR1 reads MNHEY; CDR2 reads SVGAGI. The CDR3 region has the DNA TGTGCCAGCACCCGGCTAGCGGAGACCGGGGAGCTGTTTTTT. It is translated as CASTRLAETGELFF.

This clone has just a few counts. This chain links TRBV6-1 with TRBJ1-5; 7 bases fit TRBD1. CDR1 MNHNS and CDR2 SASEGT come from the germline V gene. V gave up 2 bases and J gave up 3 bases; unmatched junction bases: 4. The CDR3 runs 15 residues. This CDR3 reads CASSELGQVNQPQHF. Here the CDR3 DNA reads TGTGCCAGCAGTGAACTCGGACAGGTCAATCAGCCCCAGCATTTT.

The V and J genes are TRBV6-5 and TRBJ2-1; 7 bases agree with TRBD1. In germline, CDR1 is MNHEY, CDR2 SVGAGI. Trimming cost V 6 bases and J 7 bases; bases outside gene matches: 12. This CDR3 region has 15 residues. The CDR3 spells CASSDQTGSGNEQFF. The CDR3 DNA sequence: TGTGCCAGCAGCGATCAGACAGGGTCTGGGAATGAGCAGTTCTTC.